This section outlines one T cell receptor (beta chain) sequence together with its context. Per the original data handling: It was from reference gene primer amplification that nucleated cell counts were estimated. Clones were read by immunoSEQ multiplex PCR, and TCRdb kept only the in-frame ones, dropping some. V, J and clone size are taken as reported in that table, and D and trimming were inferred from the DNA itself. Seen here are 74,000 or so clones, roughly nine tenths observed once, and the top ten hold 8% to 10%. These data are taken from a study of blood T cell repertoires in COVID-19. Looking at the study overall: Samples representing acute and convalescent COVID-19 were sourced from the United States, Italy and Spain. PBMCs, B-cell-depleted T cells, or T cells provided the cDNA or gDNA that made up the material.

The sequence was obtained from a man aged 45-65 years with active COVID-19. The sample was peripheral blood.

The CDR3 DNA reads as TGTGCCAGCAGTGATCCTTACCAGGGGAACACTGAAGCTTTCTTT. Its protein product is CASSDPYQGNTEAFF. The chain has TRBV25-1 and TRBJ1-1; perhaps TRBD1 as D (5 bases). The CDR3 runs 15 residues. Germline CDR1 reads MGHDK; CDR2 reads SYGVNS. V was clipped by 3 bases and J by 1 base, with 12 bases between them.